Following are 18 T cell receptor beta chains from one sample sequenced in a study of T cells in Graves' hyperthyroidism and ophthalmopathy. The TCR beta CDR3 regions underwent amplification using RNA transcripts as the source. An initial round of RT-PCR targeting the TCR CDR3 relied on the HTBI primer set. TCRdb recomputed calls from the multiplex PCR reads with MiXCR, one row per CDR3 protein. Of some 720,000 distinct CDR3 sequences in the sample, about 16% are singletons; the top ten hold around 8%. Material: blood. These receptors came from a man between 18 and 29 years old with Graves' hyperthyroidism.

This clonotype was observed a few times. The rearrangement joins TRBV5-6 to TRBJ2-3; 7 bases agree with TRBD1. Unmatched junction bases numbered 9, after V lost 2 bases and J lost 0 bases. The CDR3 sequence is 17 residues long. The germline V gene encodes CDR1 SGHDT and CDR2 YYEEEE. In DNA, the CDR3 is TGTGCCAGCAGCTTTACTGCCGGGACAGAGAGCACAGATACGCAGTATTTT. It yields the protein CASSFTAGTESTDTQYF. The full variable domain, completed using reference TRBV5-6 and TRBJ2-3, is DAGVTQSPTHLIKTRGQQVTLRCSPKSGHDTVSWYQQALGQGPQFIFQYYEEEERQRGNFPDRFSGHQFPNYSSELNVNALLLGDSALYLCASSFTAGTESTDTQYFGPGTRLTVL.

The gene calls are TRBV2 and TRBJ1-3, with a tentative D call TRBD1 (6 bases). Germline lookup yields CDR1 SNHLY and CDR2 FYNNEI. Trimming cost V 10 bases and J 0 bases, with 13 bases left between them. The CDR3 extends over 14 amino acids. This chain's CDR3 is CANRAPISGNTIYF. The CDR3 DNA sequence: TGTGCCAACAGGGCCCCCATCTCTGGAAACACCATATATTTT. Supplemented by reference TRBV2 and TRBJ1-3, the full variable domain reads EPEVTQTPSHQVTQMGQEVILRCVPISNHLYFYWYRQILGQKVEFLVSFYNNEISEKSEIFDDQFSVERPDGSNFTLKIRSTKLEDSAMYFCANRAPISGNTIYFGEGSWLTVV.

The chain is built from TRBV7-9 and TRBJ2-3; 7 positions agree with TRBD2. Germline V gene data show CDR1 as SEHNR and CDR2 as FQNEAQ (reference sequence). V gave up 5 bases and J gave up 5 bases; unmatched junction bases: 13. The CDR3 has 16 amino acids. This CDR3 reads CASSRSWEGGLDTQYF. CDR3 nucleotide sequence: TGTGCCAGCAGCCGCTCGTGGGAGGGAGGCCTAGATACGCAGTATTTT.

This clonotype has only a few counts. The chain joins TRBV11-2 to TRBJ2-1; D unclear. CDR1 is SGHAT and CDR2 is FQNNGV in the germline V gene. There are 12 residues in the CDR3. V was pared by 5 bases and J by 6 bases, with 8 bases between. Here the CDR3 reads CASSPSTNEQFF. CDR3 bases: TGTGCCAGCAGCCCCTCTACCAATGAGCAGTTCTTC.

This clonotype was seen ten or more times. The chain links TRBV3-1 to TRBJ1-1; D call uncertain. The CDR3 length is 13 residues. V lost 1 base to trimming and J lost 0 bases, with 3 bases between them. Germline V gives CDR1 LGHDT, CDR2 YNNKEL (reference sequence). CDR3 nucleotide sequence: TGTGCCAGCAGCCAAGTGGTGAACACTGAAGCTTTCTTT. This sequence encodes CASSQVVNTEAFF.

The chain employs TRBV18 and TRBJ1-3; unclear D gene. Germline V gene sequence: CDR1 KGHSH, CDR2 LQKENI. The V gene lost 5 bases and the J gene lost 2 bases, with 13 bases spanning the gap. The CDR3 sequence is 15 residues long. The CDR3, as DNA: TGTGCCAGCTCATCCTACTCGGCGGCTGGAAACACCATATATTTT. Its protein product is CASSSYSAAGNTIYF.

Worth noting for this clonotype: A clone one base away is much larger, so this may be a read error. The CDR3 is CASREIGGPRPEEQFF. The CDR3 region has the DNA TGTGCCAGCCGTGAAATTGGGGGCCCCAGACCGGAGGAGCAGTTCTTC. This chain connects TRBV2 to TRBJ2-1, with D perhaps matching TRBD1 (6 bases). Germline CDR1 SNHLY, CDR2 FYNNEI. The CDR3 is 16 residues long.

This clonotype was recorded at least ten times. DNA for the CDR3: TGCAGTGCTAGGTGGGCGGGAGGGCCGGACGAGCAGTACTTC. Protein product: CSARWAGGPDEQYF. V usage is TRBV20-1 and J usage is TRBJ2-7, with 9 positions matching TRBD2. The CDR3 contains 14 residues. Losses at the gene ends were 3 bases for V and 5 bases for J; bases not matched to a gene: 8. Germline loops: CDR1 DFQATT, CDR2 SNEGSKA (reference sequence).

This clonotype showed up many times. V gene TRBV28 combines with J gene TRBJ1-1; TRBD1 agrees at 7 bases. Germline CDR1 MDHEN, CDR2 SYDVKM. The V gene end was trimmed by 8 bases and the J gene end by 4 bases; junction bases not matched to a gene: 7. This CDR3 is built from 13 residues. CDR3 bases: TGTGCCAGCCTACAGGGGTTAACCACTGAAGCTTTCTTT. Translation gives CASLQGLTTEAFF.

This clonotype was detected only a few times. The CDR3 protein is CASSPTDRPNEQFF. In nucleotides, the CDR3 is TGTGCCAGCAGCCCGACGGACAGGCCAAATGAGCAGTTCTTC. The rearrangement joins TRBV4-2 to TRBJ2-1, with TRBD1 matching 7 bases. J lost 7 bases, V lost 4 bases, and 7 bases had no gene match. This CDR3 spans 14 amino acids. Germline assignment: CDR1 LGHNA and CDR2 YNFKEQ.

The chain joins TRBV5-6 to TRBJ2-1, with TRBD1 identical over 9 bases. The germline CDR1 and CDR2 sequences are SGHDT and YYEEEE. The CDR3 loop spans 15 amino acids. J gave up 8 bases and V 6 bases, and 12 bases lay outside the gene matches. The CDR3 sequence is CASKPPGQGWDEQFF. The CDR3 DNA reads as TGTGCCAGCAAACCACCGGGACAGGGCTGGGATGAGCAGTTCTTC.

The sample holds many counts of this clonotype. CDR3 DNA: TGTGCCAGCAGTTTCTTTGCGACAGGGTCCTCCTTTAGCAATCAGCCCCAGCATTTT. Protein sequence: CASSFFATGSSFSNQPQHF. The V call is TRBV28, the J call TRBJ1-5; TRBD1 aligns across 7 bases. The CDR3 runs 19 residues. Trimming cost V 3 bases and J 0 bases; bases outside gene matches: 14. The germline gives CDR1 MDHEN, CDR2 SYDVKM.

The CDR3 coding sequence is TGTGCCAGCAGCTCCCAAATAGCGGGTAACAATGAGCAGTTCTTC. This codes for CASSSQIAGNNEQFF. The chain employs TRBV5-5 and TRBJ2-1, with 7 bases matching TRBD2. In germline, CDR1 is SGHKS, CDR2 YYEKEE (reference sequence). The V gene end was trimmed by 3 bases and the J gene end by 5 bases; junction bases not matched to a gene: 8. This CDR3 contains 15 residues.

This clonotype was counted a few times. This chain links TRBV7-2 with TRBJ2-6; the D call may be TRBD1 or TRBD2 (5 bases each). CDR1 SGHTA and CDR2 FQGNSA come from the germline V gene. The CDR3 consists of 17 residues. V lost 3 bases and J lost 0, with 12 bases in between. The CDR3 protein is CASSFRGGGSGANVLTF. The DNA of the CDR3 is TGTGCCAGCAGCTTCCGGGGTGGGGGCTCTGGGGCCAACGTCCTGACTTTC.

V gene TRBV9 combines with J gene TRBJ2-2; D ambiguous. This CDR3 region has 14 residues. V shed 0 bases and J shed 7 bases, with 10 bases lying between them. Germline CDR1 reads SGDLS; CDR2 reads YYNGEE. This CDR3 reads CASSVVADLGELFF. CDR3 nucleotides: TGTGCCAGCAGCGTAGTCGCTGACCTCGGGGAGCTGTTTTTT.

The CDR3 protein is CAWATGTDQPQHF. DNA of the CDR3: TGTGCCTGGGCCACAGGGACGGATCAGCCCCAGCATTTT. V is TRBV30 and J is TRBJ1-5; the D gene is possibly TRBD1 (6 bases). This CDR3 has 13 amino acids. Germline lookup yields CDR1 GTSNPN and CDR2 SVGIG (reference sequence). Trimming took off 5 bases at V and 5 bases at J, with 13 bases between the two ends.

This clonotype was seen at least ten times. This rearrangement joins TRBV6-1 to TRBJ2-1; D perhaps matches TRBD1 (5 bases). V lost 4 bases and J 8 bases, leaving 27 bases between the germline ends. The germline CDR1 and CDR2 sequences are MNHNS and SASEGT. There are 18 residues in the CDR3. The CDR3 DNA reads as TGTGCCAGCAGTGCCGCCGTTAGTCTTGGGGCCCTTGGGGATGAGCAGTTCTTC. This codes for CASSAAVSLGALGDEQFF.

This clonotype was found many times. The chain combines TRBV2 with TRBJ1-5; D unclear. Trimming took off 6 bases at V and 6 bases at J, with 12 bases between the two ends. Germline values: CDR1 SNHLY, CDR2 FYNNEI. The CDR3 has 13 residues. The CDR3 reads CASSFGVSQPQHF. DNA for the CDR3: TGTGCCAGCAGCTTCGGGGTCTCTCAGCCCCAGCATTTT.